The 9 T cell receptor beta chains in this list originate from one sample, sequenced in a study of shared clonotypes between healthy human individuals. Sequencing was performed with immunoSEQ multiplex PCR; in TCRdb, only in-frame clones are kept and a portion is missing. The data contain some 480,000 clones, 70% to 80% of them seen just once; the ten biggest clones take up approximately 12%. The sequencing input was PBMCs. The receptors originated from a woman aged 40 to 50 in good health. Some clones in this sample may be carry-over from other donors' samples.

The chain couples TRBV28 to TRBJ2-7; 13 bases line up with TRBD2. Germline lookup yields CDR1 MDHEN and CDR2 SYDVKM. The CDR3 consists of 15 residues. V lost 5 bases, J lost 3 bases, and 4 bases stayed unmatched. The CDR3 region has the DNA TGTGCCAGCAGTACCGGGACTAGCGGGATCTACGAGCAGTACTTC. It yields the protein CASSTGTSGIYEQYF.

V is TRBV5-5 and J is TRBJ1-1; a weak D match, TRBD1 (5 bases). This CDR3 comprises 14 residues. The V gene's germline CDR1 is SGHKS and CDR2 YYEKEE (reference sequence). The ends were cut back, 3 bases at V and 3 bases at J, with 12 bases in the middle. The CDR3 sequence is CASSWGRKDTEAFF. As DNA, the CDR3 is TGTGCCAGCAGCTGGGGACGGAAGGACACTGAAGCTTTCTTT. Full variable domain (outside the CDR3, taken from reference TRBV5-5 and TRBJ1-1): DAGVTQSPTHLIKTRGQQVTLRCSPISGHKSVSWYQQVLGQGPQFIFQYYEKEERGRGNFPDRFSARQFPNYSSELNVNALLLGDSALYLCASSWGRKDTEAFFGQGTRLTVV.

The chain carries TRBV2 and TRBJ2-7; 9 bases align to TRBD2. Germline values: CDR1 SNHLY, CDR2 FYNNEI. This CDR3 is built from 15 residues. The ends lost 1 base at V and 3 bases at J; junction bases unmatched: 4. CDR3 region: CASSEVAGVGYEQYF. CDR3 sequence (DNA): TGTGCCAGCAGTGAAGTAGCGGGAGTGGGCTACGAGCAGTACTTC.

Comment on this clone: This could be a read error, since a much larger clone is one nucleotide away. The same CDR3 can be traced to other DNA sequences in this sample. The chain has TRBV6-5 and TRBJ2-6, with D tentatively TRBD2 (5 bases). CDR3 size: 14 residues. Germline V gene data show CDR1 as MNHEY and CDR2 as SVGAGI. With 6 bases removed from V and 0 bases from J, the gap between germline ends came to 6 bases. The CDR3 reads CASSRGSGANVLTF. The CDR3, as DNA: TGTGCCAGCAGCCGGGGCTCTGGGGCCAACGTCCTGACTTTC.

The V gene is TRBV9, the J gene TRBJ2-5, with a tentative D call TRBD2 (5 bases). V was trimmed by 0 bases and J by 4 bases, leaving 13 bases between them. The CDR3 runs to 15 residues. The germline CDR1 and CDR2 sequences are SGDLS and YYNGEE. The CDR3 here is CASSVVGQAGETQYF. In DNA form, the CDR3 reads TGTGCCAGCAGCGTAGTTGGGCAGGCGGGAGAGACCCAGTACTTC.

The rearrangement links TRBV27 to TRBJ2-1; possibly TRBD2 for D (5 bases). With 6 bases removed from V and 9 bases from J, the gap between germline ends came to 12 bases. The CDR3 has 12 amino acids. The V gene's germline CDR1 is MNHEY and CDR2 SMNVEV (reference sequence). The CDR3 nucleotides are TGTGCCAGCAGGACCGGGAATGGTGAGCAGTTCTTC. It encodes CASRTGNGEQFF.

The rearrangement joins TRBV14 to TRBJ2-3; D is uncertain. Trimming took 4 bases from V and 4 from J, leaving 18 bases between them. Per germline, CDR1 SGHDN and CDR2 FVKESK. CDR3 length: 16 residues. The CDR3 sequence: CASSPAASFWADTQYF. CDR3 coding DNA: TGTGCCAGCAGCCCGGCAGCTTCCTTTTGGGCAGATACGCAGTATTTT. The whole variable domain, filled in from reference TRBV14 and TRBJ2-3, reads EAGVTQFPSHSVIEKGQTVTLRCDPISGHDNLYWYRRVMGKEIKFLLHFVKESKQDESGMPNNRFLAERTGGTYSTLKVQPAELEDSGVYFCASSPAASFWADTQYFGPGTRLTVL.

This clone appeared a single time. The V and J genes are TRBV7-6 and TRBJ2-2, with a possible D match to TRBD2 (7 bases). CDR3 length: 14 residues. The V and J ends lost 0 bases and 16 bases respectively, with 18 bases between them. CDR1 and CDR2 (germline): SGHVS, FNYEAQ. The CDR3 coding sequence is TGTGCCAGCAGCTTAGCGGTAGGGGCCGGGGGGCCGTTTTTT. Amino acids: CASSLAVGAGGPFF.

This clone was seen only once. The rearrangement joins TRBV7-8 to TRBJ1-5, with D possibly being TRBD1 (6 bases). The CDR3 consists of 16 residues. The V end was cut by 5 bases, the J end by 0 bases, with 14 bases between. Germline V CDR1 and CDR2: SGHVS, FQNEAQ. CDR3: CASSEGGTFSNQPQHF. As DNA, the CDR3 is TGTGCCAGCAGCGAGGGGGGCACTTTTAGCAATCAGCCCCAGCATTTT.